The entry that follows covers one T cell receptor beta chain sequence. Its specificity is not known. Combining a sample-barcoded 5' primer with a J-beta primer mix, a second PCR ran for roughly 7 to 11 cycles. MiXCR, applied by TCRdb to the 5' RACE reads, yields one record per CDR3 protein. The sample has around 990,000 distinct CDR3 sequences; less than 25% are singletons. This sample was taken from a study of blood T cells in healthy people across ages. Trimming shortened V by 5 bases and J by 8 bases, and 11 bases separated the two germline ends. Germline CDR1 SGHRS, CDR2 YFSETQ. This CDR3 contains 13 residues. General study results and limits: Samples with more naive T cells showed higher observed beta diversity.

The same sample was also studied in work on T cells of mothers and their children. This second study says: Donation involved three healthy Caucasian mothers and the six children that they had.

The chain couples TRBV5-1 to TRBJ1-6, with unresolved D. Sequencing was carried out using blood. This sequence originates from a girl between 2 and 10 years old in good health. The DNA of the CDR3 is TGCGCCAGCAGAATATGGGAAGATTCACCCCTCCACTTT. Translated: CASRIWEDSPLHF. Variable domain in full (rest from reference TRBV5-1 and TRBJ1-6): KAGVTQTPRYLIKTRGQQVTLSCSPISGHRSVSWYQQTPGQGLQFLFEYFSETQRNKGNFPGRFSGRQFSNSRSEMNVSTLELGDSALYLCASRIWEDSPLHFGNGTRLTVT.